The present entry profiles one T cell receptor beta chain with its context. Germline loops: CDR1 MNHEY, CDR2 SVGEGT. This CDR3 contains 14 residues. Trimming left V 2 bases short and J 6 bases short, with 14 bases between. Study processing details: The assay estimated nucleated cells by amplifying reference gene primers. This table comes from immunoSEQ multiplex PCR, and its TCRdb copy is limited to in-frame clones, with some not included. V, J and clone size are taken as reported in that table, and D and trimming were inferred from the DNA itself. The table shows under 400,000 clones, with 80% to 90% occurring only once. The data belong to a study of blood T cell repertoires in COVID-19.

The source of this sequence is a middle-aged woman with acute COVID-19. The chain carries TRBV6-2 or TRBV6-3 and TRBJ2-7; tentative D call: TRBD1 (5 bases). The sequenced sample was PBMCs or T cells enriched from blood (not recorded which). CDR3 residues: CASSYQHPRGEQYF. The CDR3 DNA reads as TGTGCCAGCAGTTACCAACACCCTAGGGGCGAGCAGTACTTC.